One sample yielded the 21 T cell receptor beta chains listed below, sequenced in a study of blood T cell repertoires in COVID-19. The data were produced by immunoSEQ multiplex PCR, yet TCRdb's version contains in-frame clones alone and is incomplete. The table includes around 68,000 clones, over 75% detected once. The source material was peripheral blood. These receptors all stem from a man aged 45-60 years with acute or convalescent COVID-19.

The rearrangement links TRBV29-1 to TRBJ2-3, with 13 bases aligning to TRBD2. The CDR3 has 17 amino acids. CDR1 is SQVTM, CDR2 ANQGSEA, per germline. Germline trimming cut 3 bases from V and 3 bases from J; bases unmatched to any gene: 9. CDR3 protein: CSVDEPRTSGSTDTQYF. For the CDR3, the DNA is TGCAGCGTTGACGAGCCCCGGACTAGCGGGAGTACAGATACGCAGTATTTT.

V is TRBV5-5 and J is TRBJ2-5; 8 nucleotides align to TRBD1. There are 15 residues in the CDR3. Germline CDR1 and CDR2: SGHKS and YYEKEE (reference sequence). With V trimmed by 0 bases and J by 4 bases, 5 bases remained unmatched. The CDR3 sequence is CASSLVAGGGETQYF. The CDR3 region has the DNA TGTGCCAGCAGCTTGGTGGCAGGGGGCGGAGAGACCCAGTACTTC.

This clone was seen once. The CDR3 sequence is CASSNTGARTEAFF. The CDR3, as DNA: TGTGCCAGCTCAAATACAGGGGCCAGGACTGAAGCTTTCTTT. The chain carries TRBV18 and TRBJ1-1; 7 nucleotides line up with TRBD1. The CDR3 consists of 14 residues. Trimming cost V 5 bases and J 5 bases; bases outside gene matches: 8. Germline values: CDR1 KGHSH, CDR2 LQKENI.

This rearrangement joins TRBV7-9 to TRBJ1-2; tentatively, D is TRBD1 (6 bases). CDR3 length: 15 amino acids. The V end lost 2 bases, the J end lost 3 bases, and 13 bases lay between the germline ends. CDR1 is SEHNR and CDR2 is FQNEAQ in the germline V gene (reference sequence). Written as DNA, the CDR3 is TGTGCCAGCAGCTTAAGTCCAGGGGCTGACTATGGCTACACCTTC. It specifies CASSLSPGADYGYTF.

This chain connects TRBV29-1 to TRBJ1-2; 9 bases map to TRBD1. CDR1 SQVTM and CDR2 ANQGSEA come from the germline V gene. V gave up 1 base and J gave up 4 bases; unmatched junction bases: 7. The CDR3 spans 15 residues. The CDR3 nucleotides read TGCAGCGTTGAAGCCCGGGACAGGGACCTCTATGGCTACACCTTC. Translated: CSVEARDRDLYGYTF.

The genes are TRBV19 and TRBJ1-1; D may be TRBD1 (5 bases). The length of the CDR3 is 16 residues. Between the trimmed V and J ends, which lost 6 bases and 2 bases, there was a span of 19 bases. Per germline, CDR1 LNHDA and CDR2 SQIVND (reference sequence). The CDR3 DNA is TGTGCCAGTAGACTCTATCAGGGAAAACCCAACACTGAAGCTTTCTTT. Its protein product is CASRLYQGKPNTEAFF.

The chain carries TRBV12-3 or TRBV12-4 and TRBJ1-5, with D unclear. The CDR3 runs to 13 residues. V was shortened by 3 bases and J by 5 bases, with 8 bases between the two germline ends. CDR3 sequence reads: CASSFLRDQPQHF. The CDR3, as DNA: TGTGCCAGCAGTTTTCTCCGGGATCAGCCCCAGCATTTT.

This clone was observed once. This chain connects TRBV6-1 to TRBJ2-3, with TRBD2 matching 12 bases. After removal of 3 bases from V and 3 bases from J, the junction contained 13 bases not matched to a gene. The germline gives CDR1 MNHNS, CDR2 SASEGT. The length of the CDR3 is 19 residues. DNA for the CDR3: TGTGCCAGCAGTGACGAACGGAATCTAGCGGGAGGGATGACAGATACGCAGTATTTT. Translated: CASSDERNLAGGMTDTQYF.

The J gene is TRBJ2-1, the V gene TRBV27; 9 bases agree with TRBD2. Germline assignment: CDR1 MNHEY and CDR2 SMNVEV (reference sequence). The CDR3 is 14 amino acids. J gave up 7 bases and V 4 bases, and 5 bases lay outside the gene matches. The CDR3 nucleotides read TGTGCCAGCAGTTGGCTAGCGGGGCGGAATGAGCAGTTCTTC. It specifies CASSWLAGRNEQFF.

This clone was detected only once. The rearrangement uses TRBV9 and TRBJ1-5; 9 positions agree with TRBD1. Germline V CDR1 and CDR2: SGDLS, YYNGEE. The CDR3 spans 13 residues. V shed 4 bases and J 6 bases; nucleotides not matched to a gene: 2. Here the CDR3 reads CASSTGGSQPQHF. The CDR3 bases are TGTGCCAGCAGCACAGGGGGCAGTCAGCCCCAGCATTTT.

CDR3 coding DNA: TGCGCCAGCAGCCAAGATTACGGGAGCCCCTACAATGAGCAGTTCTTC. It encodes CASSQDYGSPYNEQFF. The V and J genes are TRBV4-1 and TRBJ2-1; D is perhaps TRBD2 (6 bases). The CDR3 covers 16 residues. Germline CDR1 is MGHRA and CDR2 is YSYEKL. Trimming stripped 0 bases from V and 2 bases from J, with 11 bases between.

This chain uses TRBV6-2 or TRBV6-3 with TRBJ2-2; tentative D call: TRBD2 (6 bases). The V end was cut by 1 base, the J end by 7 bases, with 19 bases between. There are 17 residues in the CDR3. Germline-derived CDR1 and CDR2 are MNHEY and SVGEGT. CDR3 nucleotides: TGTGCCAGCAGTTACTGGTCCGGCGGGGAAGGTAGCGGGGAGCTGTTTTTT. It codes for CASSYWSGGEGSGELFF.

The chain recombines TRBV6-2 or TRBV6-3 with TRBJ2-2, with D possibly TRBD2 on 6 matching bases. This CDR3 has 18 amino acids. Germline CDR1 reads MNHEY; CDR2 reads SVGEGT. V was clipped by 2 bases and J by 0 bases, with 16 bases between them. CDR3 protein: CASSYERVYPPNTGELFF. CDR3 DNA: TGTGCCAGCAGTTACGAGCGGGTCTACCCACCGAACACCGGGGAGCTGTTTTTT.

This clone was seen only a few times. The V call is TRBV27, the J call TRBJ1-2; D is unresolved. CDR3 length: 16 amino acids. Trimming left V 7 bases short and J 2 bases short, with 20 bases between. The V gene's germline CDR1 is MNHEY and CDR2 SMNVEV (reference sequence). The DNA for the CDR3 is TGTGCCAGCACTCCCTCCGGGGTCGCTCTGAACTATGGCTACACCTTC. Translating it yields CASTPSGVALNYGYTF.

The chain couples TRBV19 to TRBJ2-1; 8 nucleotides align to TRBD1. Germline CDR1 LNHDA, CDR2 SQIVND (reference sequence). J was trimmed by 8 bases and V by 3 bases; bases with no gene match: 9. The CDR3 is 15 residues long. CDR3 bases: TGTGCCAGTAGTATCCAGGACAGGGCTTCGGATGAGCAGTTCTTC. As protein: CASSIQDRASDEQFF.

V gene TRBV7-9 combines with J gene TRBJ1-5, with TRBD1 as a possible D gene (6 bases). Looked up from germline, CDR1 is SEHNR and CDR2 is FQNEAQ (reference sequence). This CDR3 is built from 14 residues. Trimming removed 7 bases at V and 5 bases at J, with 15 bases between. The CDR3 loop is CASTKGTMDQPQHF. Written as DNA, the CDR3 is TGTGCCAGCACCAAGGGGACAATGGATCAGCCCCAGCATTTT.

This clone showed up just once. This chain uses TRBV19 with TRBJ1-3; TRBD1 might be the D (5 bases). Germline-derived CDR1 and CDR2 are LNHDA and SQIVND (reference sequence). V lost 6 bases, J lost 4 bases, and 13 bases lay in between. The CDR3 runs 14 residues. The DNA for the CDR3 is TGTGCCAGTAGCCGGGGGAGTGCCGGAAACACCATATATTTT. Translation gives CASSRGSAGNTIYF.

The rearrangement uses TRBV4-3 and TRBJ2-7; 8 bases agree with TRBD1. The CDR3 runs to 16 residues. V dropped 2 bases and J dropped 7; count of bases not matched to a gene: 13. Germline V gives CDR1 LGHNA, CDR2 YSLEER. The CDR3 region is CASSQQPWTGPGEQYF. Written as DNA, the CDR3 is TGCGCCAGCAGCCAACAACCTTGGACAGGGCCGGGGGAGCAGTACTTC.

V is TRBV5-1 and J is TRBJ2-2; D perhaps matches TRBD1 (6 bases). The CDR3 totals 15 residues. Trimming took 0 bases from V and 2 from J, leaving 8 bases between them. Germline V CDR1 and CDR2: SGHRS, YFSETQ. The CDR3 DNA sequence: TGCGCCAGCAGCTTGGGGGACACCAACACCGGGGAGCTGTTTTTT. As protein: CASSLGDTNTGELFF. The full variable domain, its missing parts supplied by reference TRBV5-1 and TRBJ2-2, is KAGVTQTPRYLIKTRGQQVTLSCSPISGHRSVSWYQQTPGQGLQFLFEYFSETQRNKGNFPGRFSGRQFSNSRSEMNVSTLELGDSALYLCASSLGDTNTGELFFGEGSRLTVL.

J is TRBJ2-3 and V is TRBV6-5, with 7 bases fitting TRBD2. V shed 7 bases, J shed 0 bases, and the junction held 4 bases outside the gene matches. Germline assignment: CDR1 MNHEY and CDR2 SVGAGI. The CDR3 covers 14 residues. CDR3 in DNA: TGTGCCAGCAAGGTAGCGGGCAGCACAGATACGCAGTATTTT. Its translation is CASKVAGSTDTQYF.

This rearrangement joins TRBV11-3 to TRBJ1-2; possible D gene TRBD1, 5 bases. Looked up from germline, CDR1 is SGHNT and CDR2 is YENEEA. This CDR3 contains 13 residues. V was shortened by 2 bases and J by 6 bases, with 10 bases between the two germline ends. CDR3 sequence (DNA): TGTGCCAGCAGCTTAAGCAGGGTGAATGGCTACACCTTC. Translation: CASSLSRVNGYTF. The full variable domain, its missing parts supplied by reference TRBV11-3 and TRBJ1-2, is EAGVVQSPRYKIIEKKQPVAFWCNPISGHNTLYWYLQNLGQGPELLIRYENEEAVDDSQLPKDRFSAERLKGVDSTLKIQPAELGDSAVYLCASSLSRVNGYTFGSGTRLTVV.